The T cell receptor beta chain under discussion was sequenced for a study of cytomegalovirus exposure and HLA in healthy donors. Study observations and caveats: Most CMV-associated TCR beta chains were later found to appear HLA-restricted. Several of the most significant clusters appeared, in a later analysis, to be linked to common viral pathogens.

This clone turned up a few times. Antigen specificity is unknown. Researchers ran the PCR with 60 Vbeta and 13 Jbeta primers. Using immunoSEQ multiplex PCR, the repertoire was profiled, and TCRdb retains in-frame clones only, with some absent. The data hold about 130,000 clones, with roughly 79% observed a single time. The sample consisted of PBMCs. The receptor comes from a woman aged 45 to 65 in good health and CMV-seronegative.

The CDR3 sequence: CASSESGGGQPQHF. In nucleotides, the CDR3 is TGCGCCAGCAGTGAGTCAGGGGGGGGTCAGCCCCAGCATTTT. The rearrangement links TRBV10-2 to TRBJ1-5, with D tentatively TRBD1 (6 bases). The germline gives CDR1 WSHSY, CDR2 SAAADI. V was shortened by 0 bases and J by 6 bases, with 9 bases between the two germline ends. The CDR3 loop spans 14 amino acids.